This T cell receptor (beta chain) was identified in a study of CD8+ T cells in alopecia areata. Across the study: Treatment with tofacitinib (6 to 18 months) was followed by 6 months off drug.

Germline V gene sequence: CDR1 SGHRS, CDR2 YFSETQ. The CDR3 has 14 residues. V lost 0 bases to trimming and J lost 5 bases, with 12 bases between them. cDNA reverse transcribed from extracted RNA served as the sequencing template. Clones were read by immunoSEQ multiplex PCR, and TCRdb kept only the in-frame ones, dropping some. The table has about 190,000 clones, 50% to 70% seen once; the top ten hold 1.3%. The treatment here: oral pan-JAK inhibitor, 5-10 mg twice daily. The researchers isolated CD4+ and CD8+ T cells from PBMCs by sorting. This chain links TRBV5-1 with TRBJ2-7, with unresolved D. This clonotype was obtained from a human donor with alopecia areata. The sample was CD4+ T cells sorted from blood, taken around week 49, from a patient treated with tofacitinib. The CDR3 DNA is TGCGCCAGCAGCTTGGGGCAGCGTCGAAACGAGCAGTACTTC. This codes for CASSLGQRRNEQYF.